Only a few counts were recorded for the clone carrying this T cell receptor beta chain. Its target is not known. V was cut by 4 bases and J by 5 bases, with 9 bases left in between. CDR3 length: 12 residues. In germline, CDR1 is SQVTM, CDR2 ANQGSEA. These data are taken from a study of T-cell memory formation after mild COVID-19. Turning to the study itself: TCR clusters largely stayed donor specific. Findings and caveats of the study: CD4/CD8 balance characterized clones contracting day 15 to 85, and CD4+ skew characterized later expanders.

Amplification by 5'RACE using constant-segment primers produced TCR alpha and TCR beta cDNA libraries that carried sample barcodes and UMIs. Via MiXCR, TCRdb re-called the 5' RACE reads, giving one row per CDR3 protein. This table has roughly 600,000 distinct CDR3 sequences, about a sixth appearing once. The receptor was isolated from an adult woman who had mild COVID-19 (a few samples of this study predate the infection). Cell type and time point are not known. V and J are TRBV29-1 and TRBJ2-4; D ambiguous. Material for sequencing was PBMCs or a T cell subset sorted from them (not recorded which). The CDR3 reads CSVVSTQNIQYF. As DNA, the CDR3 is TGCAGCGTTGTCTCGACCCAAAACATTCAGTACTTC.